This T cell receptor (beta chain) was sequenced in a study of T cell responses to AZD1222 COVID-19 vaccine. A remark on this clone: Its antigen is unknown.

Some clones are missing from TCRdb's copy, which holds only in-frame ones; the method was immunoSEQ multiplex PCR. The data show under 150,000 clones, about 87% seen once. Pooled samples include second doses given at about 4 or 12 weeks. The CDR3 contains 14 residues. V dropped 3 bases and J dropped 11 bases, with 14 bases sitting between them. Germline lookup yields CDR1 KGHSH and CDR2 LQKENI. General study points: The donor group comprised mostly white British people and more females; the analysis possibly underestimated clonal diversity. Sampled repertoires all dated from after the peak T cell response. Increases in Spike-specific TCR breadth and depth were seen after two AZD1222 doses.

The TCR comes from an adult who received the AZD1222 COVID-19 vaccine. The V and J genes are TRBV18 and TRBJ1-6; D uncertain. The sample in question was peripheral blood, obtained 28 days after the second AZD1222 dose. In nucleotides, the CDR3 is TGTGCCAGCTCACCTCCTTCCAAGTTGGCACCCCTCCACTTT. Its protein is CASSPPSKLAPLHF. Using reference TRBV18 and TRBJ1-6 for the parts outside the CDR3, the full variable domain is NAGVMQNPRHLVRRRGQEARLRCSPMKGHSHVYWYRQLPEEGLKFMVYLQKENIIDESGMPKERFSAEFPKEGPSILRIQQVVRGDSAAYFCASSPPSKLAPLHFGNGTRLTVT.